This is a list of T cell receptor beta chains from one sample in a study of cytomegalovirus exposure and HLA in healthy donors. Profiling relied on immunoSEQ multiplex PCR, and the TCRdb table lists in-frame clones only, not all of them. The sample has approximately 160,000 clones, roughly 77% seen once; the top ten hold 2.6%. Specimen: PBMCs. The source is a middle-aged woman in good health and CMV-seropositive. The CDR3 runs from the conserved cysteine through the conserved F or W. Fields, in order: J gene, V gene, CDR3 protein.

TRBJ2-3 TRBV11-2 CASSFGRSDTQYF
TRBJ2-7 TRBV7-9 CASSLTGTSGPAWHF
TRBJ2-1 TRBV25-1 CASSEGQGSNEQFF
TRBJ2-1 TRBV2 CASSYLASGEQFF
TRBJ1-5 TRBV28 CASSSPGDWFQPQHF
TRBJ2-2 TRBV5-4 CASSLKGGVVAGELFF
TRBJ2-1 TRBV11-3 CASRSRDSFYNEQFF
TRBJ1-4 TRBV4-2 CASSQKGAAGENEKLFF
TRBJ2-1 TRBV10-2 CASSERGSTSYNEQFF
TRBJ1-1 TRBV7-2 CASSPVSGDDTEAFF
TRBJ2-2 TRBV2 CASSSRQGGTGELFF
TRBJ2-7 TRBV19 CASTRTSGIPYEQYF
TRBJ1-3 TRBV5-6 CASSLPGIIADTIYF
TRBJ2-7 TRBV4-1 CASSQKLSRVIDEQYF
TRBJ1-3 TRBV5-4 CASSAPTGSSGNTIYF
TRBJ1-4 TRBV15 CATSRDGQGHEKLFF
TRBJ2-3 TRBV7-2 CASSLDSGAPRTQYF
TRBJ2-1 TRBV19 CASSMGDFSSYNEQFF
TRBJ2-2 TRBV19 CASSISRGTGELFF
TRBJ1-2 TRBV11-2 CASSLGGLGGYTF
TRBJ1-4 TRBV7-7 CASSLDSTNEKLFF
TRBJ1-2 TRBV6-5 CASNVDRRGGYTF
TRBJ2-2 TRBV6-6 CASRGTGGNTGELFF
TRBJ2-1 TRBV4-3 CASSQDAGGAPNEQFF
TRBJ2-1 TRBV4-1 CASSQVAGLRGSEQFF
TRBJ2-7 TRBV7-6 CASSQMQGSEQYF
TRBJ2-3 TRBV7-2 CASTPAASGGAQDTQYF
TRBJ2-1 TRBV7-2 CASSYGQAGSYNEQFF
TRBJ1-2 TRBV6-1 CASSVDRDYGYTF
TRBJ2-1 TRBV5-1 CASSPGLAGGYEQFF
TRBJ1-6 TRBV19 CASSTVGAGNSPLHF
TRBJ2-5 TRBV5-1 CASIPGTGGWGTQYF
TRBJ2-1 TRBV4-3 CASSQGRAFEQFF
TRBJ2-5 TRBV30 CAWGTSGRVYF
TRBJ2-5 TRBV30 CAWGQGGGETQYF
TRBJ1-1 TRBV11-2 CASSLVGGGTGGTEAFF
TRBJ2-7 TRBV7-2 CASSPALASYEQYF
TRBJ1-4 TRBV5-4 CASSPGAEKLFF
TRBJ1-2 TRBV18 CASSPQPRTEAYGYTF
TRBJ2-7 TRBV28 CASSSTGTGDYEQYF
TRBJ1-3 TRBV11-3 CASSQGAGNTIYF
TRBJ2-3 TRBV19 CASSPPFLAARGTDTQYF
TRBJ1-2 TRBV7-2 CASSLAGRGSYGYTF
TRBJ1-1 TRBV5-4 CASSPGGEGARTEAFF
TRBJ2-1 TRBV9 CASSARLGEQFF
TRBJ2-7 TRBV2 CASSGGGRYEQYF
TRBJ1-2 TRBV14 CASSRGQVGYTF
TRBJ2-3 TRBV28 CASSTFTDTQYF
TRBJ2-6 TRBV2 CASMTTGANVLTF
TRBJ1-3 TRBV5-4 CASSLGEGLSGNTIYF
TRBJ1-5 TRBV18 CASSPRRDQPQHF
TRBJ2-7 TRBV7-9 CSSSRAGYEQYF
TRBJ2-5 TRBV2 CASMRGGQETQYF